These 25 T cell receptor beta chains were sequenced from one sample in a study of blood T cell repertoires in COVID-19 (TCRdb year 2020). Library creation used the immunoSEQ multiplex PCR assay. Not all clones reach the TCRdb copy of this immuneACCESS table, which keeps in-frame sequences only. Checked studies attribute under half of the gap to unresolved V genes and leave the rest unexplained. The sample table lists 55,000 to 65,000 clones, around 80% of them with a count of one. Of the sample, over 3% falls within the top ten clones. The sequenced material came from peripheral blood. The receptors here all came from a man aged 55 to 70 with acute or convalescent COVID-19.

This clone was picked up a small number of times. The J gene is TRBJ2-5, the V gene TRBV6-6; D gene uncertain. V shed 5 bases and J shed 4 bases, with 8 bases lying between them. Germline CDR1 is MNHNY and CDR2 is SVGAGI (reference sequence). The CDR3 spans 12 residues. DNA for the CDR3: TGTGCCAGCAGTCCTTCCCGAGAGACCCAGTACTTC. Its protein is CASSPSRETQYF.

J is TRBJ1-1 and V is TRBV11-1; D may be TRBD1 (5 bases). The germline V gene encodes CDR1 SGHAT and CDR2 FQDESV (reference sequence). This CDR3 is 16 amino acids long. V was shortened by 0 bases and J by 0 bases, with 11 bases between the two germline ends. The CDR3 loop is CASSLAGGALNTEAFF. Here the CDR3 DNA reads TGTGCCAGCAGCTTAGCGGGAGGGGCTCTGAACACTGAAGCTTTCTTT.

The V gene is TRBV28, the J gene TRBJ1-1, with 7 bases that match TRBD1. The CDR3 has 14 residues. CDR1 is MDHEN and CDR2 is SYDVKM in the germline V gene. V shed 3 bases, J shed 4 bases, and the junction held 5 bases outside the gene matches. Written as DNA, the CDR3 is TGTGCCAGCAGTTTTTCGGAGGGGGCCACTGAAGCTTTCTTT. Protein: CASSFSEGATEAFF.

The chain employs TRBV5-8 and TRBJ2-1; 9 bases match TRBD2. The junction had 8 bases not matched to a gene; V was cut back by 4 bases and J by 6 bases. The CDR3 totals 15 residues. Germline V gives CDR1 SGHTS, CDR2 YDEGEE. For the CDR3, the DNA is TGTGCCAGCAGCCCAGGGGGTAGCGGGGGCAATGAGCAGTTCTTC. This translates into CASSPGGSGGNEQFF. The whole variable domain, filled in from reference TRBV5-8 and TRBJ2-1, reads EAGVTQSPTHLIKTRGQQATLRCSPISGHTSVYWYQQALGLGLQFLLWYDEGEERNRGNFPPRFSGRQFPNYSSELNVNALELEDSALYLCASSPGGSGGNEQFFGPGTRLTVL.

The J gene is TRBJ1-6, the V gene TRBV2; no reliable D call. V lost 2 bases, J lost 8 bases, and 7 bases lay in between. The CDR3 consists of 13 residues. CDR1 is SNHLY and CDR2 is FYNNEI in the germline V gene. DNA for the CDR3: TGTGCCAGCAGTGAAAGCACAGATTCACCCCTCCACTTT. Translation gives CASSESTDSPLHF. Based on the CDR3 plus reference TRBV2 and TRBJ1-6, the full variable domain is EPEVTQTPSHQVTQMGQEVILRCVPISNHLYFYWYRQILGQKVEFLVSFYNNEISEKSEIFDDQFSVERPDGSNFTLKIRSTKLEDSAMYFCASSESTDSPLHFGNGTRLTVT.

The rearrangement links TRBV5-3 to TRBJ1-1; 7 positions agree with TRBD1. TRBV5-3 is noted as an ORF with a role that remains uncertain. V dropped 1 base and J dropped 1; count of bases not matched to a gene: 10. The CDR3 is made up of 17 amino acids. Here the CDR3 reads CARSLPTDRVRNTEAFF. CDR3 coding DNA: TGTGCCAGAAGCTTGCCAACCGACAGGGTGAGGAACACTGAAGCTTTCTTT.

The chain links TRBV28 to TRBJ1-2, with TRBD1 matching 7 bases. The CDR3 is 14 amino acids. The ends lost 2 bases at V and 6 bases at J; junction bases unmatched: 6. Germline V lookup: CDR1 MDHEN, CDR2 SYDVKM. CDR3 nucleotide sequence: TGTGCCAGCAGTTTACCAGGGGGTAGGGATGGCTACACCTTC. This translates into CASSLPGGRDGYTF.

The V and J genes are TRBV9 and TRBJ2-1; 9 nucleotides line up with TRBD1. V lost 6 bases, J lost 8 bases, and 3 bases stayed unmatched. The CDR3 totals 12 residues. The germline CDR1 and CDR2 sequences are SGDLS and YYNGEE. The CDR3 nucleotides read TGTGCCAGCAAGGGACAGGGACATGAGCAGTTCTTC. Protein product: CASKGQGHEQFF.

The chain recombines TRBV7-2 with TRBJ2-7, with 7 bases identical to TRBD2. The V gene's germline CDR1 is SGHTA and CDR2 FQGNSA. The ends lost 5 bases at V and 2 bases at J; junction bases unmatched: 9. This CDR3 region has 15 residues. CDR3 protein: CASSETSPPPYEQYF. CDR3 coding DNA: TGTGCCAGCAGCGAGACTAGCCCGCCACCCTACGAGCAGTACTTC.

The V call is TRBV6-5, the J call TRBJ2-7, with 7 nucleotides matching TRBD1. CDR3 length: 15 amino acids. Germline lookup yields CDR1 MNHEY and CDR2 SVGAGI. V shed 5 bases, J shed 7 bases, and the junction held 14 bases outside the gene matches. As DNA, the CDR3 is TGTGCCAGCAGTAAGGGGGCAGGGGCCCTACCTGAGCAGTACTTC. It specifies CASSKGAGALPEQYF.

The chain couples TRBV30 to TRBJ1-3; unclear D gene. CDR3 length: 13 residues. V shed 4 bases and J shed 0 bases, with 7 bases lying between them. Per germline, CDR1 GTSNPN and CDR2 SVGIG (reference sequence). CDR3 region: CAWIRSSGNTIYF. The CDR3 DNA reads TGTGCCTGGATTAGGAGCTCTGGAAACACCATATATTTT.

CDR3 sequence reads: CASSPRATGTDTQYF. CDR3 nucleotide sequence: TGTGCCAGCTCACCACGGGCCACAGGCACAGATACGCAGTATTTT. V and J are TRBV18 and TRBJ2-3; D gene ambiguous. V was shortened by 1 base and J by 1 base, with 9 bases between the two germline ends. This CDR3 is built from 15 residues. CDR1 and CDR2 (germline): KGHSH, LQKENI. Filled out from reference TRBV18 and TRBJ2-3, the complete variable domain reads NAGVMQNPRHLVRRRGQEARLRCSPMKGHSHVYWYRQLPEEGLKFMVYLQKENIIDESGMPKERFSAEFPKEGPSILRIQQVVRGDSAAYFCASSPRATGTDTQYFGPGTRLTVL.

The rearrangement joins TRBV7-6 to TRBJ2-1, with 7 bases lining up with TRBD2. CDR1 SGHVS and CDR2 FNYEAQ come from the germline V gene. There are 19 residues in the CDR3. V shed 1 base and J 0 bases; nucleotides not matched to a gene: 12. CDR3 residues: CASSLVGVASGSSYNEQFF. CDR3 sequence (DNA): TGTGCCAGCAGCTTAGTCGGCGTCGCTAGCGGAAGCTCCTACAATGAGCAGTTCTTC.

This chain links TRBV7-9 with TRBJ2-7; weak D call: TRBD2 (6 bases). The germline gives CDR1 SEHNR, CDR2 FQNEAQ (reference sequence). CDR3 length equals 14 residues. The ends were cut back, 1 base at V and 5 bases at J, with 12 bases in the middle. CDR3 DNA: TGTGCCAGCAGCTTAGAAAGGTCTAGCGACGAGCAGTACTTC. Its protein is CASSLERSSDEQYF.

The V call is TRBV30, the J call TRBJ1-6, with 7 positions matching TRBD1. Unmatched junction bases numbered 4, after V lost 3 bases and J lost 5 bases. Germline values: CDR1 GTSNPN, CDR2 SVGIG (reference sequence). This CDR3 has 14 residues. The DNA of the CDR3 is TGTGCCTGGAGGGTCGGGACAGATAATTCACCCCTCCACTTT. It encodes CAWRVGTDNSPLHF.

The chain uses TRBV30 and TRBJ1-2; the D is unclear. Trimming cost V 0 bases and J 4 bases, with 21 bases left between them. Germline lookup yields CDR1 GTSNPN and CDR2 SVGIG (reference sequence). The CDR3 sequence is 17 residues long. CDR3 coding DNA: TGTGCCTGGAGTGTACGAGGCTCGATTTCCTCCTTCTATGGCTACACCTTC. This sequence encodes CAWSVRGSISSFYGYTF.

The chain joins TRBV28 to TRBJ2-5, with TRBD1 matching over 8 bases. This CDR3 is 16 amino acids long. Trimming removed 6 bases from V and 0 bases from J; junction bases left unmatched: 9. Germline CDR1 reads MDHEN; CDR2 reads SYDVKM. This CDR3 is CASSFAGGLDQETQYF. DNA of the CDR3: TGTGCCAGCAGCTTCGCAGGGGGCCTCGACCAAGAGACCCAGTACTTC.

The chain has TRBV18 and TRBJ1-1; D gene ambiguous. The CDR3 length is 13 residues. The germline V gene has CDR1 KGHSH and CDR2 LQKENI. V lost 2 bases and J 1 base, leaving 5 bases between the germline ends. CDR3 sequence reads: CASSPMANTEAFF. The CDR3 DNA follows: TGTGCCAGCTCACCAATGGCGAACACTGAAGCTTTCTTT. Complete variable domain (other parts from reference TRBV18 and TRBJ1-1): NAGVMQNPRHLVRRRGQEARLRCSPMKGHSHVYWYRQLPEEGLKFMVYLQKENIIDESGMPKERFSAEFPKEGPSILRIQQVVRGDSAAYFCASSPMANTEAFFGQGTRLTVV.

The J gene is TRBJ1-2, the V gene TRBV24-1, with D uncertain. V was clipped by 3 bases and J by 3 bases, with 7 bases between them. The CDR3 covers 13 residues. Germline CDR1 is KGHDR and CDR2 is SFDVKD. For the CDR3, the DNA is TGTGCCACCAGTGATGGCGGGGACTATGGCTACACCTTC. Its protein is CATSDGGDYGYTF.

The chain couples TRBV7-9 to TRBJ2-3, with D tentatively TRBD1 (5 bases). V was pared by 5 bases and J by 3 bases, with 15 bases between. Germline values: CDR1 SEHNR, CDR2 FQNEAQ (reference sequence). This CDR3 comprises 15 residues. The CDR3 DNA sequence: TGTGCCAGCAGCCAGAGTAGGGGCAGGACAGATACGCAGTATTTT. This gives the protein CASSQSRGRTDTQYF. Complete variable domain (other parts from reference TRBV7-9 and TRBJ2-3): DTGVSQNPRHKITKRGQNVTFRCDPISEHNRLYWYRQTLGQGPEFLTYFQNEAQLEKSRLLSDRFSAERPKGSFSTLEIQRTEQGDSAMYLCASSQSRGRTDTQYFGPGTRLTVL.

The gene calls are TRBV5-4 and TRBJ1-1, with a weak D call TRBD1 (6 bases). Germline-derived CDR1 and CDR2 are SGHNT and YYREEE (reference sequence). V was trimmed by 1 base and J by 4 bases, leaving 20 bases between them. The CDR3 is made up of 17 amino acids. The CDR3 sequence is CASSLIQGADLGTEAFF. DNA of the CDR3: TGTGCCAGCAGCTTGATACAGGGCGCCGACCTAGGCACTGAAGCTTTCTTT.

V gene TRBV6-5 combines with J gene TRBJ2-7; no clear D. Germline V gene data show CDR1 as MNHEY and CDR2 as SVGAGI. Trimming stripped 6 bases from V and 0 bases from J, with 6 bases between. This CDR3 has 12 amino acids. CDR3 in DNA: TGTGCCAGCAGAACCAGCTCCTACGAGCAGTACTTC. Protein sequence: CASRTSSYEQYF.

The chain recombines TRBV5-1 with TRBJ1-1; D is uncertain. The CDR3 loop spans 13 amino acids. Trimming cost V 3 bases and J 4 bases, with 10 bases left between them. The V gene's germline CDR1 is SGHRS and CDR2 YFSETQ. The CDR3: CASSSQLGTEAFF. CDR3 bases: TGCGCCAGCAGCTCACAACTAGGCACTGAAGCTTTCTTT.

This chain uses TRBV4-2 with TRBJ1-4; 10 bases agree with TRBD1. Germline V lookup: CDR1 LGHNA, CDR2 YNFKEQ. The CDR3 has 15 residues. Trimming cost V 3 bases and J 7 bases; bases outside gene matches: 5. The DNA for the CDR3 is TGTGCCAGCAGCCAGGGGACAGGGGAAAGTGAAAAACTGTTTTTT. Protein product: CASSQGTGESEKLFF.

The V and J genes are TRBV4-3 and TRBJ1-1; D is possibly TRBD1 (6 bases). Trimming took 3 bases from V and 6 from J, leaving 17 bases between them. Germline V gene sequence: CDR1 LGHNA, CDR2 YSLEER. This CDR3 has 15 residues. Here the CDR3 reads CASSQGATGIAEAFF. CDR3 nucleotides: TGCGCCAGCAGCCAGGGCGCCACAGGGATCGCTGAAGCTTTCTTT.